Listed here are 3 T cell receptor beta chains from one sample, sequenced in a study of blood T cell repertoires in COVID-19. Using immunoSEQ multiplex PCR, the repertoire was profiled, and TCRdb retains in-frame clones only, with some absent. The sample has approximately 460,000 clones; approximately 92% are singletons. Sequencing input: peripheral blood. The receptors shown here come from a man aged 18 to 30 with COVID-19, enrolled during active disease.

V usage is TRBV7-6 and J usage is TRBJ2-7; TRBD1 is a possible D gene (6 bases). The CDR3 is 13 residues long. V shed 5 bases and J shed 3 bases, with 11 bases lying between them. Germline loops: CDR1 SGHVS, CDR2 FNYEAQ. CDR3 in amino acids: CASSAAQGYEQYF. The CDR3, as DNA: TGTGCCAGCAGCGCGGCACAGGGCTACGAGCAGTACTTC.

The rearrangement uses TRBV21-1 and TRBJ1-1; TRBD1 is taken as the D call from the table, unchecked against the DNA. TRBV21-1 is annotated as a pseudogene. The CDR3 consists of 13 residues. CDR3 DNA sequence: TGTGCCAGCAGCAAAGTGGGCTATTTCGAAGCTTTCTTT. It specifies CASSKVGYFEAFF.

The chain recombines TRBV24-1 with TRBJ2-5; 8 bases map to TRBD1. V lost 3 bases and J lost 5; bases outside the gene matches: 7. The germline CDR1 and CDR2 sequences are KGHDR and SFDVKD. There are 15 residues in the CDR3. CDR3: CATSDPRQGRETQYF. In nucleotides, the CDR3 is TGTGCCACCAGTGATCCTAGACAGGGGCGGGAGACCCAGTACTTC.